The 17 T cell receptor beta chains presented below share a single source sample, sequenced in a study of T cell responses to AZD1222 COVID-19 vaccine. Produced via immunoSEQ multiplex PCR; TCRdb's table is partial and in-frame only. The table records 150,000 to 170,000 clones, roughly 90% of them present only once. Sequencing used peripheral blood, obtained on day 0 of AZD1222 vaccination. These receptors came from an adult in good health.

The CDR3 nucleotides read TGCGCCAGCAGCCCCAAGCTCTCTACAGGGGGCAATCAGCCCCAGCATTTT. Amino acids: CASSPKLSTGGNQPQHF. The chain employs TRBV4-3 and TRBJ1-5, with 7 bases that match TRBD1. The CDR3 runs 17 residues. Germline CDR1 is LGHNA and CDR2 is YSLEER. After removal of 4 bases from V and 2 bases from J, the junction contained 11 bases not matched to a gene.

The chain joins TRBV5-4 to TRBJ2-1; a possible D gene is TRBD1 (6 bases). The CDR3 is 12 amino acids. Germline V CDR1 and CDR2: SGHNT, YYREEE (reference sequence). Deletions cut 2 bases from V and 7 bases from J, with 7 bases between. The CDR3 is CASSFGQNEQFF. CDR3 sequence (DNA): TGTGCCAGCAGCTTCGGACAGAATGAGCAGTTCTTC.

V usage is TRBV5-1 and J usage is TRBJ1-1; 7 nucleotides match TRBD1. The junction had 12 bases not matched to a gene; V was cut back by 4 bases and J by 0 bases. The CDR3 consists of 17 residues. Germline lookup yields CDR1 SGHRS and CDR2 YFSETQ. CDR3 nucleotide sequence: TGCGCCAGCAGCGCGTGGGACAGAGGGTCTATGAACACTGAAGCTTTCTTT. It is translated as CASSAWDRGSMNTEAFF.

The chain carries TRBV14 and TRBJ2-5; TRBD2 is a possible D gene (5 bases). V was pared by 4 bases and J by 2 bases, with 11 bases between. Looked up from germline, CDR1 is SGHDN and CDR2 is FVKESK. The CDR3 spans 14 residues. The CDR3 protein is CASSPWTGQETQYF. The CDR3 DNA follows: TGTGCCAGCAGCCCGTGGACGGGACAAGAGACCCAGTACTTC.

The chain couples TRBV4-2 to TRBJ1-2, with D possibly TRBD1 on 6 matching bases. CDR3 length: 15 amino acids. V dropped 0 bases and J dropped 4 bases, with 12 bases sitting between them. Germline V gene lookup returns CDR1 LGHNA and CDR2 YNFKEQ. Here the CDR3 reads CASSQDQGKIYGYTF. In DNA, the CDR3 is TGTGCCAGCAGCCAAGATCAGGGGAAGATCTATGGCTACACCTTC.

The gene calls are TRBV29-1 and TRBJ1-2; D is undetermined. The V gene's germline CDR1 is SQVTM and CDR2 ANQGSEA. The CDR3 runs 11 residues. V lost 6 bases and J 6 bases, leaving 11 bases between the germline ends. The CDR3 nucleotides read TGCAGCGTGTCCAGTGGAGATGGCTACACCTTC. Amino acid sequence: CSVSSGDGYTF.

V usage is TRBV5-1 and J usage is TRBJ2-2; TRBD1 matches at 9 bases. V dropped 4 bases and J dropped 8; count of bases not matched to a gene: 9. The CDR3 sequence is 15 residues long. Germline CDR1 SGHRS, CDR2 YFSETQ. CDR3 sequence: CASSIQGAQSGELFF. The CDR3 DNA reads as TGCGCCAGCAGCATACAGGGGGCCCAATCTGGGGAGCTGTTTTTT.

The chain combines TRBV5-6 with TRBJ2-5; D perhaps matches TRBD2 (5 bases). Germline CDR1 SGHDT, CDR2 YYEEEE. V was pared by 1 base and J by 5 bases, with 12 bases between. This CDR3 has 14 amino acids. The CDR3 region has the DNA TGTGCCAGCAGCTTGTTAGCTAGCTGGGAGACCCAGTACTTC. Translating gives CASSLLASWETQYF.

The V and J genes are TRBV7-2 and TRBJ2-1, with D possibly TRBD1 on 6 matching bases. There are 15 residues in the CDR3. Trimming removed 2 bases at V and 7 bases at J, with 15 bases between. Germline loops: CDR1 SGHTA, CDR2 FQGNSA. The CDR3 here is CASSLTARGSNEQFF. CDR3 DNA: TGTGCCAGCAGCTTAACCGCCAGGGGCTCGAATGAGCAGTTCTTC.

The chain couples TRBV7-8 to TRBJ1-6; D uncertain. Trimming took 4 bases from V and 8 from J, leaving 12 bases between them. CDR1 and CDR2 (germline): SGHVS, FQNEAQ. The CDR3 sequence is 14 residues long. CDR3 amino acids: CASSSGLGDSPLHF. The CDR3 region has the DNA TGTGCCAGCAGCTCAGGACTCGGAGATTCACCCCTCCACTTT. The variable domain in full, with the rest retrieved from reference TRBV7-8 and TRBJ1-6, is GAGVSQSPRYKVAKRGQDVALRCDPISGHVSLFWYQQALGQGPEFLTYFQNEAQLDKSGLPSDRFFAERPEGSVSTLKIQRTQQEDSAVYLCASSSGLGDSPLHFGNGTRLTVT.

The chain carries TRBV18 and TRBJ2-1, with 8 nucleotides matching TRBD1. Germline trimming cut 3 bases from V and 8 bases from J; bases unmatched to any gene: 3. Germline CDR1 is KGHSH and CDR2 is LQKENI. The CDR3 is made up of 13 amino acids. CDR3 region: CASSPSGGYEQFF. The CDR3 DNA reads as TGTGCCAGCTCACCGTCAGGGGGCTATGAGCAGTTCTTC.

In its sample, this clone was seen a few times. CDR3 DNA sequence: TGCAGCGTCGCCCAGGGGGGTTGGACAGATACGCAGTATTTT. It specifies CSVAQGGWTDTQYF. This chain joins TRBV29-1 and TRBJ2-3; a weak D match, TRBD1 (7 bases). The CDR3 runs 14 residues. Trimming cost V 6 bases and J 3 bases, with 16 bases left between them. Germline V CDR1 and CDR2: SQVTM, ANQGSEA.

J is TRBJ2-7 and V is TRBV6-5; D assignment may be TRBD1 or TRBD2 (5 bases each). This CDR3 has 12 amino acids. Germline V lookup: CDR1 MNHEY, CDR2 SVGAGI. Trimming removed 9 bases from V and 2 bases from J, with 11 bases in between. The CDR3 nucleotides read TGTGCCAGTAGGCTGGGGGCCTACGAGCAGTACTTC. It yields the protein CASRLGAYEQYF.

The V gene is TRBV15, the J gene TRBJ1-1; unclear D gene. V dropped 6 bases and J dropped 1 base, with 9 bases sitting between them. Germline CDR1 reads LNHNV; CDR2 reads YYDKDF (reference sequence). The CDR3 loop spans 13 amino acids. The CDR3 sequence is CATSVTANTEAFF. The CDR3 DNA reads as TGTGCCACCAGTGTTACAGCGAACACTGAAGCTTTCTTT.

DNA of the CDR3: TGTGCCACCAGCCCTAGACAGGGTACCTTAAGGAATGGCTACACCTTC. Its protein product is CATSPRQGTLRNGYTF. The chain has TRBV15 and TRBJ1-2, with TRBD1 identical over 7 bases. Per germline, CDR1 LNHNV and CDR2 YYDKDF (reference sequence). This CDR3 contains 16 residues. The J segment lost 6 bases and the V segment lost 5 bases, leaving 15 bases of the junction unmatched.

The J gene is TRBJ2-7, the V gene TRBV21-1; the D call TRBD2 from the table was never checked on the DNA. TRBV21-1 is listed as a pseudogene. This CDR3 has 14 residues. CDR3 nucleotide sequence: TGTGCCACCCAAAGGAGTAGCGGGGGGTACGAGCAGTACTTC. Translated, it gives CATQRSSGGYEQYF.

The chain joins TRBV28 to TRBJ2-7; D may be TRBD1 (6 bases). This CDR3 region has 15 residues. Trimming shortened V by 4 bases and J by 2 bases, and 15 bases separated the two germline ends. Looked up from germline, CDR1 is MDHEN and CDR2 is SYDVKM. CDR3 in DNA: TGTGCCAGCAGTTCAAGGACAGTGATAACCTACGAGCAGTACTTC. Translating it yields CASSSRTVITYEQYF.